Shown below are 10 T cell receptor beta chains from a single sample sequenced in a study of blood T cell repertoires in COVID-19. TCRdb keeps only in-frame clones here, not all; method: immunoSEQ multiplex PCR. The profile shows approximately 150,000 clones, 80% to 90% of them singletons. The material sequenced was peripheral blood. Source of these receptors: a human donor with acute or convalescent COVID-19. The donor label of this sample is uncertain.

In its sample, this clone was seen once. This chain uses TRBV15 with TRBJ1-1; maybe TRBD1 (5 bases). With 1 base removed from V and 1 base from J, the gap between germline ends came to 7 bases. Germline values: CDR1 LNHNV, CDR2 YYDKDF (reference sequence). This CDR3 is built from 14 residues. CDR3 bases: TGTGCCACCAGCAGAGGAGGACAGAACACTGAAGCTTTCTTT. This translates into CATSRGGQNTEAFF.

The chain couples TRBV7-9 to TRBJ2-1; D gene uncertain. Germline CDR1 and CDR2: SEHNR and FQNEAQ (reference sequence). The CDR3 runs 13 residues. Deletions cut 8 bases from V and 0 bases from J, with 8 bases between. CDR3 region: CASADTSYNEQFF. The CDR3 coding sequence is TGTGCCAGCGCCGACACCTCCTACAATGAGCAGTTCTTC.

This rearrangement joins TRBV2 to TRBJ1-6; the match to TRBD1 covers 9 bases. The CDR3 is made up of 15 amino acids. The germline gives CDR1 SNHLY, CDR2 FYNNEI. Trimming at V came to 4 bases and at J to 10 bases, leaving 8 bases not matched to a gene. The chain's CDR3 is CASSGQGQGTSPLHF. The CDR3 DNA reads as TGTGCCAGCAGTGGGCAGGGACAGGGAACGTCACCCCTCCACTTT.

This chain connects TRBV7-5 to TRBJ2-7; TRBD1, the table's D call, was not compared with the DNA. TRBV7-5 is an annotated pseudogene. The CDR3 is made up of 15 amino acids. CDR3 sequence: CARSVPLRGSYEQYV. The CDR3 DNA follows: TGTGCCAGAAGCGTCCCTCTGAGGGGGTCCTACGAGCAGTACGTC.

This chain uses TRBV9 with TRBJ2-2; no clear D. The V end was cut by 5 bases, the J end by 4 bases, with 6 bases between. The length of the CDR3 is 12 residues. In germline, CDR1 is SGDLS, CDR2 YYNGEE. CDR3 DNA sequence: TGTGCCAGCAGAGGAGTCACCGGGGAGCTGTTTTTT. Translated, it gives CASRGVTGELFF.

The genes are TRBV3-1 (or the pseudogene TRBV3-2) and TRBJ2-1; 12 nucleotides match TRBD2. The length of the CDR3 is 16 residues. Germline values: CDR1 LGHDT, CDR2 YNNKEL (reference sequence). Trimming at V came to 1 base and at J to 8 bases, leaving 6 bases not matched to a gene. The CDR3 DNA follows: TGTGCCAGCAGCCAAGTGACTAGCGGGAGTCTCGATGAGCAGTTCTTC. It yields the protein CASSQVTSGSLDEQFF.

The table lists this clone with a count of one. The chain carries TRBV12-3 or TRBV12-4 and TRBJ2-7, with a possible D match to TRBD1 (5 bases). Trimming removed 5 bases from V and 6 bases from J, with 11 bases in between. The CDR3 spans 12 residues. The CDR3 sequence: CASSQGFGEQYF. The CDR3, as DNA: TGTGCCAGCAGTCAGGGATTTGGCGAGCAGTACTTC.

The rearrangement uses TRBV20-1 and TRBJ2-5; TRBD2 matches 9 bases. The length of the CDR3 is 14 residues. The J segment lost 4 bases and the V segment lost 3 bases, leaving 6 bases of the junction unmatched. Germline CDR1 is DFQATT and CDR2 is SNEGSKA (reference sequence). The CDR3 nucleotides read TGCAGTGCTAGTAGTGGCGGGGGGGGAGAGACCCAGTACTTC. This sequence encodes CSASSGGGGETQYF.

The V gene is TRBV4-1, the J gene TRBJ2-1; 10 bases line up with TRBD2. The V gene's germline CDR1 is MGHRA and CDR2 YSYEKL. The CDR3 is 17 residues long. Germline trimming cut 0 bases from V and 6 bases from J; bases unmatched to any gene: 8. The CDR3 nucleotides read TGCGCCAGCAGCCAAGAGGTCGGGACTAGCGTCCCCAATGAGCAGTTCTTC. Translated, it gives CASSQEVGTSVPNEQFF.

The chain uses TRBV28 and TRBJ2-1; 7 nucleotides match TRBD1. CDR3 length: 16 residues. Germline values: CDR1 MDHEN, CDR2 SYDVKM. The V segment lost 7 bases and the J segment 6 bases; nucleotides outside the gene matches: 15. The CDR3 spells CASIKLGQVFRNEQFF. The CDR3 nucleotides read TGTGCCAGCATCAAACTCGGACAGGTGTTCCGCAATGAGCAGTTCTTC.